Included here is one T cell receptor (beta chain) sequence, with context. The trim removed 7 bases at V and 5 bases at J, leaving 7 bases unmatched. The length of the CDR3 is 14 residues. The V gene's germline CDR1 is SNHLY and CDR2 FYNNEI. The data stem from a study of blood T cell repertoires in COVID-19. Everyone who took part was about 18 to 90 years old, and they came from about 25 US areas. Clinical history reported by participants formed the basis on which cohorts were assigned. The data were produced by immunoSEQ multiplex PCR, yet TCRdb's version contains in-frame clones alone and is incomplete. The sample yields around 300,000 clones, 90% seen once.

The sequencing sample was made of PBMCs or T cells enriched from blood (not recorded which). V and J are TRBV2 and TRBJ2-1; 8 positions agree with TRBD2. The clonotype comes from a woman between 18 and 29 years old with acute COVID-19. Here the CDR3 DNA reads TGTGCCAGCAACCCCTGGCGGGAGGACAATGAGCAGTTCTTC. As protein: CASNPWREDNEQFF.